Listed below are T cell receptor beta chains from one sample, sequenced in a study of blood T cell repertoires in COVID-19. Only in-frame clones appear in the TCRdb table, and some are missing; sequencing was by immunoSEQ multiplex PCR. The sample yields around 220,000 clones, about four fifths seen once. The sample consisted of peripheral blood. The origin of the receptors is a woman of 80 years or more with acute or convalescent COVID-19. Both conserved end residues are part of each CDR3. A D gene is named only where the DNA matches it firmly. Clone size is stated in some rows and not others, as once, few, many or a class when expanded.

v_call: TRBV30
j_call: TRBJ1-2
d_call: TRBD1
clone_size: .
cdr3_aa: CAWSHRDRGYGYTF
cdr3_nt: TGTGCCTGGAGTCACCGGGACAGGGGCTATGGCTACACCTTC

v_call: TRBV15
j_call: TRBJ1-2
d_call: .
clone_size: .
cdr3_aa: CATSRETGPYGYTF
cdr3_nt: TGTGCCACCAGCAGAGAGACAGGCCCCTATGGCTACACCTTC

v_call: TRBV25-1
j_call: TRBJ1-2
d_call: TRBD1
clone_size: .
cdr3_aa: CASSGYPGDRALDGYTF
cdr3_nt: TGTGCCAGCAGTGGCTATCCTGGGGACAGGGCTTTGGACGGCTACACCTTC

v_call: TRBV24-1
j_call: TRBJ1-2
d_call: .
clone_size: .
cdr3_aa: CATSDPRTAYGYTF
cdr3_nt: TGTGCCACCAGTGATCCACGGACAGCCTATGGCTACACCTTC

v_call: TRBV6-4
j_call: TRBJ1-6
d_call: TRBD1
clone_size: .
cdr3_aa: CASSDQGAGSPLHF
cdr3_nt: TGTGCCAGCAGTGACCAGGGGGCAGGGTCACCCCTCCACTTT

v_call: TRBV19
j_call: TRBJ2-7
d_call: TRBD1
clone_size: .
cdr3_aa: CASGTGVEQYF
cdr3_nt: TGTGCCAGTGGTACAGGGGTCGAGCAGTACTTC

v_call: TRBV14
j_call: TRBJ1-2
d_call: .
clone_size: .
cdr3_aa: CASSPMSYYGYTF
cdr3_nt: TGTGCCAGCAGCCCAATGTCATACTATGGCTACACCTTC

v_call: TRBV12-3/TRBV12-4
j_call: TRBJ1-2
d_call: .
clone_size: .
cdr3_aa: CASSLDGYGYTF
cdr3_nt: TGTGCCAGCAGTTTAGACGGTTATGGCTACACCTTC

v_call: TRBV5-1
j_call: TRBJ2-7
d_call: TRBD2
clone_size: once
cdr3_aa: CASSLEPRGTTYEQYF
cdr3_nt: TGCGCCAGCAGCTTGGAACCCCGGGGGACTACCTACGAGCAGTACTTC

v_call: TRBV11-2
j_call: TRBJ2-7
d_call: .
clone_size: .
cdr3_aa: CASSLGQYEQYF
cdr3_nt: TGTGCCAGCAGCTTGGGCCAGTACGAGCAGTACTTC

v_call: TRBV4-2
j_call: TRBJ1-6
d_call: TRBD1
clone_size: once
cdr3_aa: CASSPGQGDNSPLHF
cdr3_nt: TGTGCCAGCAGCCCTGGACAGGGTGATAATTCACCCCTCCACTTT

v_call: TRBV5-4
j_call: TRBJ2-3
d_call: .
clone_size: .
cdr3_aa: CASRAQGLTDTQYF
cdr3_nt: TGTGCCAGCAGAGCCCAGGGGCTCACAGATACGCAGTATTTT

v_call: TRBV7-2
j_call: TRBJ2-5
d_call: TRBD1
clone_size: .
cdr3_aa: CASSLGGTGGETQYF
cdr3_nt: TGTGCCAGCAGCTTAGGTGGGACAGGGGGAGAGACCCAGTACTTC

v_call: TRBV5-1
j_call: TRBJ2-2
d_call: TRBD2
clone_size: .
cdr3_aa: CASSFGLAGITGELFF
cdr3_nt: TGCGCCAGCAGCTTTGGACTAGCGGGGATCACCGGGGAGCTGTTTTTT

v_call: TRBV18
j_call: TRBJ1-3
d_call: .
clone_size: .
cdr3_aa: CASSPGQGFWGFYSGNTIYF
cdr3_nt: TGTGCCAGCTCACCAGGGCAGGGTTTTTGGGGTTTCTACTCTGGAAACACCATATATTTT

v_call: TRBV7-9
j_call: TRBJ2-2
d_call: .
clone_size: .
cdr3_aa: CASSSTRAPNTGELFF
cdr3_nt: TGTGCCAGCAGCTCGACCAGGGCCCCGAACACCGGGGAGCTGTTTTTT

v_call: TRBV18
j_call: TRBJ1-1
d_call: TRBD1
clone_size: .
cdr3_aa: CASSPLGQVSIAFF
cdr3_nt: TGTGCCAGCTCACCACTTGGACAGGTCTCTATAGCTTTCTTT

v_call: TRBV9
j_call: TRBJ1-4
d_call: TRBD1
clone_size: .
cdr3_aa: CASTAQGGWPSGNEKLFF
cdr3_nt: TGTGCCAGCACCGCCCAGGGGGGCTGGCCTTCTGGTAATGAAAAACTGTTTTTT

v_call: TRBV10-3
j_call: TRBJ2-4
d_call: .
clone_size: few
cdr3_aa: CAISEFGGSAKNIQYF
cdr3_nt: TGTGCCATCAGTGAGTTTGGGGGGTCTGCCAAAAACATTCAGTACTTC

v_call: TRBV3-1/TRBV3-2
j_call: TRBJ2-7
d_call: .
clone_size: .
cdr3_aa: CASSQDSTGPYEQYF
cdr3_nt: TGTGCCAGCAGCCAAGATTCCACAGGGCCATACGAGCAGTACTTC

v_call: TRBV14
j_call: TRBJ2-1
d_call: TRBD2
clone_size: .
cdr3_aa: CASSQELAGGAQFF
cdr3_nt: TGTGCCAGCAGCCAAGAACTAGCGGGAGGTGCGCAGTTCTTC

v_call: TRBV3-1/TRBV3-2
j_call: TRBJ2-3
d_call: TRBD1
clone_size: .
cdr3_aa: CASSQSQTGTGTDTQYF
cdr3_nt: TGTGCCAGCAGCCAAAGCCAGACAGGGACGGGCACAGATACGCAGTATTTT

v_call: TRBV6-5
j_call: TRBJ1-2
d_call: .
clone_size: .
cdr3_aa: CASSYSSNYGYTF
cdr3_nt: TGTGCCAGCAGTTATTCCTCGAACTATGGCTACACCTTC

v_call: TRBV28
j_call: TRBJ1-1
d_call: TRBD1
clone_size: once
cdr3_aa: CASRGQGNTEAFF
cdr3_nt: TGTGCCAGCAGGGGACAGGGGAACACTGAAGCTTTCTTT

v_call: TRBV6-5
j_call: TRBJ2-1
d_call: .
clone_size: .
cdr3_aa: CASRPKLASYNEQFF
cdr3_nt: TGTGCCAGCAGACCCAAATTGGCCTCCTACAATGAGCAGTTCTTC